These T cell receptor beta chains were read from a single sample in a study of response to subunit inactivated influenza vaccine. Each CDR3 protein is one row after TCRdb ran MiXCR on the RT-PCR reads. The profile covers roughly 550,000 distinct CDR3 sequences, with under 25% appearing a single time and approximately 3% taken by the ten largest. This sample also appeared in a second study, on T cells expressing NK-cell markers.

The starting material was CD4+ T cells sorted from PBMCs, obtained 11 to 12 days after vaccination. The receptors stem from a man between 50 and 59 years old who received an inactivated influenza vaccine. The CDR3 runs from the conserved cysteine through the conserved F or W. Each record gives: D gene, J gene, clone size, V gene, CDR3 protein, CDR3 DNA. The D gene is left open where the match is weak. Size is stated for part of the rows, as once, few or many counts, or as a class when the clone is expanded.

d_call: TRBD1
j_call: TRBJ2-7
clone_size: -
v_call: TRBV3-1
cdr3_aa: CASSQPGTGSYEQYF
cdr3_nt: TGTGCCAGCAGCCAACCCGGGACAGGGTCCTACGAGCAGTACTTC

d_call: -
j_call: TRBJ2-7
clone_size: -
v_call: TRBV12-3/TRBV12-4
cdr3_aa: CASSKSTGYEQYF
cdr3_nt: TGTGCCAGCAGTAAATCCACTGGTTACGAGCAGTACTTC

d_call: TRBD1
j_call: TRBJ1-4
clone_size: -
v_call: TRBV7-8
cdr3_aa: CASSLGDRGGEKLFF
cdr3_nt: TGTGCCAGCAGCTTAGGAGACAGGGGAGGGGAAAAACTGTTTTTT

d_call: -
j_call: TRBJ2-4
clone_size: -
v_call: TRBV4-2
cdr3_aa: CASSQGTTSVTDIQYF
cdr3_nt: TGTGCCAGCAGCCAAGGTACAACATCCGTAACGGACATTCAGTACTTC

d_call: -
j_call: TRBJ1-4
clone_size: -
v_call: TRBV28
cdr3_aa: CASSSGNLRWATNEKLFF
cdr3_nt: TGTGCCAGCAGTTCCGGGAACCTCAGATGGGCAACTAATGAAAAACTGTTTTTT

d_call: -
j_call: TRBJ2-3
clone_size: many
v_call: TRBV24-1
cdr3_aa: CATSDLTGSGTDTQYF
cdr3_nt: TGTGCCACCAGTGATTTGACCGGAAGTGGTACAGATACGCAGTATTTT

d_call: -
j_call: TRBJ1-5
clone_size: -
v_call: TRBV21-1
cdr3_aa: CASSKAFQPSYSNQPQHF
cdr3_nt: TGTGCCAGCAGCAAAGCCTTCCAGCCCTCCTATAGCAATCAGCCCCAGCATTTT

d_call: -
j_call: TRBJ2-2
clone_size: -
v_call: TRBV7-2
cdr3_aa: CASSLQRNGELFF
cdr3_nt: TGTGCCAGCAGCTTGCAGCGCAACGGGGAGCTGTTTTTT

d_call: -
j_call: TRBJ1-5
clone_size: few
v_call: TRBV6-2/TRBV6-3
cdr3_aa: CASGLPGTQGNQPQHF
cdr3_nt: TGTGCCAGCGGCCTCCCCGGGACGCAGGGCAATCAGCCCCAGCATTTT

d_call: -
j_call: TRBJ2-3
clone_size: many
v_call: TRBV7-2
cdr3_aa: CASSYGLTTDTQYF
cdr3_nt: TGTGCCAGCAGCTACGGATTAACGACAGATACGCAGTATTTT

d_call: -
j_call: TRBJ1-1
clone_size: few
v_call: TRBV27
cdr3_aa: CASSRPPHTEAFF
cdr3_nt: TGTGCCAGCTCTAGGCCCCCCCACACTGAAGCTTTCTTT

d_call: TRBD1
j_call: TRBJ2-3
clone_size: -
v_call: TRBV12-3/TRBV12-4
cdr3_aa: CASRRGQEDTQYF
cdr3_nt: TGTGCCAGCAGGCGAGGACAGGAGGATACGCAGTATTTT

d_call: -
j_call: TRBJ2-1
clone_size: many
v_call: TRBV11-2
cdr3_aa: CASSLRTNNEQFF
cdr3_nt: TGTGCCAGCAGCCTCCGGACCAACAATGAGCAGTTCTTC

d_call: -
j_call: TRBJ2-5
clone_size: few
v_call: TRBV7-2
cdr3_aa: CASSLNGLGETQYF
cdr3_nt: TGTGCCAGCAGCTTAAATGGGTTGGGAGAGACCCAGTACTTC

d_call: TRBD1
j_call: TRBJ2-5
clone_size: -
v_call: TRBV2
cdr3_aa: CASSVRTGSGETQYF
cdr3_nt: TGTGCCAGCAGTGTCAGGACAGGTTCGGGGGAGACCCAGTACTTC

d_call: -
j_call: TRBJ1-1
clone_size: few
v_call: TRBV28
cdr3_aa: CATDDRLLNTEAFF
cdr3_nt: TGTGCCACCGACGACAGGCTTCTGAACACTGAAGCTTTCTTT

d_call: -
j_call: TRBJ2-3
clone_size: -
v_call: TRBV6-1
cdr3_aa: CASSERYRTDTQYF
cdr3_nt: TGTGCCAGCAGTGAGAGGTACCGCACAGATACGCAGTATTTT

d_call: -
j_call: TRBJ2-7
clone_size: -
v_call: TRBV6-2/TRBV6-3
cdr3_aa: CASSTPRGRYEQYF
cdr3_nt: TGTGCCAGCAGTACCCCAAGGGGGAGGTACGAGCAGTACTTC

d_call: -
j_call: TRBJ2-1
clone_size: many
v_call: TRBV28
cdr3_aa: CASSLGLEQFF
cdr3_nt: TGTGCCAGCAGTTTAGGCCTAGAGCAGTTCTTC

d_call: -
j_call: TRBJ2-1
clone_size: -
v_call: TRBV30
cdr3_aa: CAGTGFKGNEQFF
cdr3_nt: TGTGCCGGAACAGGGTTTAAGGGCAATGAGCAGTTCTTC

d_call: -
j_call: TRBJ1-1
clone_size: -
v_call: TRBV12-3/TRBV12-4
cdr3_aa: CASSFLRSRASGVEAFF
cdr3_nt: TGTGCCAGCAGTTTTTTAAGATCGAGGGCTTCAGGGGTGGAAGCTTTCTTT

d_call: TRBD1
j_call: TRBJ2-7
clone_size: -
v_call: TRBV10-3
cdr3_aa: CAISTRQGYEQYF
cdr3_nt: TGTGCCATCAGTACCCGACAGGGCTACGAGCAGTACTTC

d_call: -
j_call: TRBJ2-3
clone_size: few
v_call: TRBV12-3/TRBV12-4
cdr3_aa: CASSLSGPTDTQYF
cdr3_nt: TGTGCCAGCAGTTTATCCGGACCGACAGATACGCAGTATTTT

d_call: -
j_call: TRBJ2-2
clone_size: few
v_call: TRBV7-2
cdr3_aa: CASSLDQNTGELFF
cdr3_nt: TGTGCCAGCAGCTTAGATCAGAACACCGGGGAGCTGTTTTTT

d_call: TRBD2
j_call: TRBJ2-3
clone_size: few
v_call: TRBV28
cdr3_aa: CASSAGGQGTDTQYF
cdr3_nt: TGTGCCAGCAGTGCGGGAGGGCAAGGCACAGATACGCAGTATTTT

d_call: -
j_call: TRBJ2-1
clone_size: -
v_call: TRBV11-2
cdr3_aa: CASSLELGGREQFF
cdr3_nt: TGTGCCAGCAGCTTAGAGCTTGGCGGTCGGGAGCAGTTCTTC

d_call: -
j_call: TRBJ1-1
clone_size: -
v_call: TRBV14
cdr3_aa: CASSQNSFTEAFF
cdr3_nt: TGTGCCAGCAGCCAGAACAGTTTCACTGAAGCTTTCTTT

d_call: -
j_call: TRBJ1-5
clone_size: few
v_call: TRBV3-1
cdr3_aa: CASSQSLQGWPQHF
cdr3_nt: TGTGCCAGCAGCCAATCGCTCCAGGGTTGGCCCCAGCATTTT

d_call: -
j_call: TRBJ1-4
clone_size: few
v_call: TRBV7-2
cdr3_aa: CASSLQRGSEKLFF
cdr3_nt: TGTGCCAGCAGCTTGCAGAGGGGTAGTGAAAAACTGTTTTTT

d_call: TRBD1
j_call: TRBJ2-5
clone_size: -
v_call: TRBV29-1
cdr3_aa: CSVGGTGGETQYF
cdr3_nt: TGCAGCGTTGGGGGGACAGGGGGAGAGACCCAGTACTTC

d_call: -
j_call: TRBJ2-7
clone_size: few
v_call: TRBV10-3
cdr3_aa: CAIGLGYEQYF
cdr3_nt: TGTGCCATCGGCTTGGGGTACGAGCAGTACTTC

d_call: -
j_call: TRBJ1-5
clone_size: few
v_call: TRBV20-1
cdr3_aa: CSARAGRYSNQPQHF
cdr3_nt: TGCAGTGCTAGAGCCGGAAGGTATAGCAATCAGCCCCAGCATTTT

d_call: TRBD2
j_call: TRBJ2-7
clone_size: -
v_call: TRBV20-1
cdr3_aa: CSASSLRTSGVAYEQYF
cdr3_nt: TGCAGTGCTAGCTCACTCCGGACTAGCGGGGTTGCCTACGAGCAGTACTTC

d_call: -
j_call: TRBJ1-2
clone_size: few
v_call: TRBV12-3/TRBV12-4
cdr3_aa: CASSPLWGTGYTF
cdr3_nt: TGTGCCAGCAGTCCCCTTTGGGGGACTGGCTACACCTTC

d_call: TRBD2
j_call: TRBJ2-3
clone_size: few
v_call: TRBV3-1
cdr3_aa: CASSGLAGAVVNTQYF
cdr3_nt: TGTGCCAGCAGCGGACTAGCGGGGGCCGTAGTTAATACGCAGTATTTT

d_call: -
j_call: TRBJ2-1
clone_size: many
v_call: TRBV18
cdr3_aa: CASSPTLQGEQFF
cdr3_nt: TGTGCCAGCTCACCGACGCTTCAGGGGGAGCAGTTCTTC

d_call: -
j_call: TRBJ1-1
clone_size: -
v_call: TRBV21-1
cdr3_aa: CASSKIARPEPMNTEAFF
cdr3_nt: TGTGCCAGCAGCAAAATCGCCCGACCAGAGCCCATGAACACTGAAGCTTTCTTT

d_call: TRBD2
j_call: TRBJ2-3
clone_size: -
v_call: TRBV7-9
cdr3_aa: CASSRTRLFTDTQYF
cdr3_nt: TGTGCCAGCAGCAGGACTAGACTATTCACAGATACGCAGTATTTT

d_call: -
j_call: TRBJ2-7
clone_size: -
v_call: TRBV25-1
cdr3_aa: CASRAAGSYEQYF
cdr3_nt: TGTGCCAGCAGAGCGGCCGGATCCTACGAGCAGTACTTC

d_call: -
j_call: TRBJ2-7
clone_size: many
v_call: TRBV10-3
cdr3_aa: CAISESSEQYF
cdr3_nt: TGTGCCATCAGTGAGTCTTCCGAGCAGTACTTC

d_call: -
j_call: TRBJ1-5
clone_size: -
v_call: TRBV21-1
cdr3_aa: CASSKEAGASNQPQHF
cdr3_nt: TGTGCCAGCAGCAAAGAGGCAGGGGCCAGCAATCAGCCCCAGCATTTT

d_call: -
j_call: TRBJ2-7
clone_size: -
v_call: TRBV5-1
cdr3_aa: CASRPGTADYYEQYF
cdr3_nt: TGCGCCAGCAGACCTGGGACAGCGGACTACTACGAGCAGTACTTC